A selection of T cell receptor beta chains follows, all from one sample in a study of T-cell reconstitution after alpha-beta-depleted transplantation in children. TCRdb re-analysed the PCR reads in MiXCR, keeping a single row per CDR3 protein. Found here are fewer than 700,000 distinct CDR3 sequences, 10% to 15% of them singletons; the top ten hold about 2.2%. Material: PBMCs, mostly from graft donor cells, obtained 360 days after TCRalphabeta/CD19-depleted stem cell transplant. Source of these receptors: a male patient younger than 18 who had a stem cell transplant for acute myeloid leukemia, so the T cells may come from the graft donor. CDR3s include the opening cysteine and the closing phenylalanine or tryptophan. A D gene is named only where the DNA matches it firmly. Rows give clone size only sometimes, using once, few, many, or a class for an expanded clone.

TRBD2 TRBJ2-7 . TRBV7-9 CASSITLAAAYEQYF TGTGCCAGCAGCATTACACTAGCGGCGGCCTACGAGCAGTACTTC
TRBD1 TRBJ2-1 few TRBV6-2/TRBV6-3 CASRETGKGYNEQFF TGTGCCAGCAGAGAGACAGGGAAGGGCTACAATGAGCAGTTCTTC
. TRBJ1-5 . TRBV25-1 CASSELGPYQPQHF TGTGCCAGCAGTGAATTGGGGCCCTATCAGCCCCAGCATTTT
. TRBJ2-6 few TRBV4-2 CASSQVMKGSGANVLTF TGTGCCAGCAGCCAAGTGATGAAAGGATCTGGGGCCAACGTCCTGACTTTC
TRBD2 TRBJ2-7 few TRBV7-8 CASSLNRASGHVFTQYF TGTGCCAGCAGCTTGAATCGCGCTAGCGGCCACGTGTTTACGCAGTACTTC
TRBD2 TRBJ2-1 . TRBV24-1 CATSDGTSGRSYNEQFF TGTGCCACCAGTGACGGGACTAGCGGACGCTCCTACAATGAGCAGTTCTTC
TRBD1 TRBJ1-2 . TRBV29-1 CSGNSGGGYTF TGCAGCGGTAATTCAGGGGGTGGCTACACCTTC
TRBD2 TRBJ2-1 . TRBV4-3 CASSQVAGVWYNEQFF TGCGCCAGCAGCCAAGTAGCGGGAGTTTGGTACAATGAGCAGTTCTTC
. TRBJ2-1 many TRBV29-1 CSVPPEDEQFF TGCAGCGTCCCCCCGGAGGATGAGCAGTTCTTC
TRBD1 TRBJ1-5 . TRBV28 CASSFALTLWTGNGNQPQHF TGTGCCAGCAGTTTCGCCTTGACCCTTTGGACAGGGAACGGCAATCAGCCCCAGCATTTT
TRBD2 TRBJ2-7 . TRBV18 CASSQGGRAREQYF TGTGCCAGCTCACAGGGCGGGAGGGCCCGCGAGCAGTACTTC
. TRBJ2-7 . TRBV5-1 CASSSTLLSLNYEQYF TGCGCCAGCAGCTCTACCCTACTCTCCCTAAACTACGAGCAGTACTTC
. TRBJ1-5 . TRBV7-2 CASSFSAPYSNQPQHF TGTGCCAGCAGCTTTTCGGCACCATATAGCAATCAGCCCCAGCATTTT
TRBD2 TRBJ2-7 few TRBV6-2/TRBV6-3 CASSFSDPSGTPYEQYF TGTGCCAGCAGTTTCTCAGACCCTAGCGGGACCCCCTACGAGCAGTACTTC
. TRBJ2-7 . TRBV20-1 CSALRTVTYEQYF TGCAGTGCTCTAAGGACGGTTACCTACGAGCAGTACTTC
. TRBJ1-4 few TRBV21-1 CASSAWTGPNEKLFF TGTGCCAGCAGCGCCTGGACAGGTCCTAATGAAAAACTGTTTTTT
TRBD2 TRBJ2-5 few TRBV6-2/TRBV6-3 CASSRTSGNVWETQYF TGTGCCAGCAGTCGGACTAGCGGGAACGTTTGGGAGACCCAGTACTTC
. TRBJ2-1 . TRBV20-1 CSARGGFFYEQFF TGCAGTGCTAGAGGAGGGTTCTTCTATGAGCAGTTCTTC
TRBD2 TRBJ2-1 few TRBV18 CASSPIAGDYNEQFF TGTGCCAGCTCACCAATAGCGGGAGACTACAATGAGCAGTTCTTC
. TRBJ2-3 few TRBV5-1 CASSPGIDTQYF TGCGCCAGCAGCCCCGGAATAGATACGCAGTATTTT
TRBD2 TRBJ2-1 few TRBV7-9 CASSSPSGSSYEQFF TGTGCCAGCAGCTCGCCTAGCGGGAGTAGCTATGAGCAGTTCTTC
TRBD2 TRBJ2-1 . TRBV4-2 CASSQEGSSGRAKVFF TGTGCCAGCAGCCAAGAGGGGTCCAGCGGGAGGGCCAAGGTGTTCTTC
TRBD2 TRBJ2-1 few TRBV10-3 CAISDTLAGGPSSYNEQFF TGTGCCATCAGTGACACACTAGCGGGAGGACCTAGCTCCTACAATGAGCAGTTCTTC
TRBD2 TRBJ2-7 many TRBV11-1 CASSFSGLALFLSYEQYF TGTGCCAGCAGCTTCAGCGGACTAGCCCTATTTCTCTCCTACGAGCAGTACTTC
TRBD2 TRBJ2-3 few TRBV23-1 CASSPSGRDTDTQYF TGCGCCAGCAGTCCGAGCGGGAGGGACACAGATACGCAGTATTTT
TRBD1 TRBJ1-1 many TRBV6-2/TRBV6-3 CASSTGDQNTEAFF TGTGCCAGCAGCACAGGGGACCAGAACACTGAAGCTTTCTTT
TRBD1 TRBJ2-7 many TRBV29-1 CSVAGTVNYEQYF TGCAGCGTCGCTGGGACAGTCAACTACGAGCAGTACTTC
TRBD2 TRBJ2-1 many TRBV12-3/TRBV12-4 CASSLSGTSGRVDNEQFF TGTGCCAGCAGTTTATCCGGGACTAGCGGGAGAGTCGACAATGAGCAGTTCTTC
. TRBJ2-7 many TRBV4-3 CASSQGAGLYEQYF TGCGCCAGCAGCCAAGGTGCCGGGTTATACGAGCAGTACTTC
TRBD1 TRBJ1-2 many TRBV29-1 CSVELRAGTGLYGYTF TGCAGCGTTGAATTGCGGGCCGGGACAGGGCTCTATGGCTACACCTTC
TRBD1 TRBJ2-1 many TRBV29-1 CSGDRGLPNYNEQFF TGCAGCGGTGACAGGGGGTTGCCTAATTACAATGAGCAGTTCTTC
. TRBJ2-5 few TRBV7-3 CASSPNDGETQYF TGTGCCAGCAGCCCTAATGATGGGGAGACCCAGTACTTC
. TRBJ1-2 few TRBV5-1 CASSFVYGVGATDYGYTF TGCGCCAGCAGCTTTGTATATGGAGTTGGGGCGACTGACTATGGCTACACCTTC
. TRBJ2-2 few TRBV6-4 CAGHTRPPGMGELFF TGTGCCGGCCACACCCGACCACCGGGTATGGGGGAGCTGTTTTTT
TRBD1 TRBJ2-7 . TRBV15 CATSRPTSPRGHGEQYF TGTGCCACCAGCAGGCCCACATCCCCCAGGGGGCACGGCGAGCAGTACTTC
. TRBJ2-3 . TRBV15 CATKKEADTQYF TGTGCCACCAAGAAGGAGGCAGATACGCAGTATTTT
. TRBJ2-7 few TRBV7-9 CASRSGSGSYEQYF TGTGCCAGCAGATCCGGAAGCGGTTCCTACGAGCAGTACTTC
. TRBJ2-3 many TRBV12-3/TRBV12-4 CASSPRTFPDTQYF TGTGCCAGCAGTCCTCGGACTTTCCCAGATACGCAGTATTTT
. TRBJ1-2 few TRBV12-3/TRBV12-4 CASSLRRQPVIYTF TGTGCCAGCAGTTTAAGAAGGCAGCCGGTAATTTACACCTTC
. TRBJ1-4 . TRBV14 CASSQTQHREKLFF TGTGCCAGCAGCCAAACCCAGCATAGAGAAAAACTGTTTTTT
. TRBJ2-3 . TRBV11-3 CASSLSPLRGDTQYF TGTGCCAGCAGCTTATCACCACTGCGAGGAGATACGCAGTATTTT
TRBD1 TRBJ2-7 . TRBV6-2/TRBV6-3 CASTDYRGSSYEQYF TGTGCCAGCACCGATTACAGGGGGAGCTCCTACGAGCAGTACTTC
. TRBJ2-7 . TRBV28 CASKVGSSSYEQYF TGTGCCAGCAAGGTAGGCAGTTCAAGCTACGAGCAGTACTTC
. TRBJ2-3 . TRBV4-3 CASSQEGRDTQYF TGCGCCAGCAGCCAAGAGGGCCGAGATACGCAGTATTTT
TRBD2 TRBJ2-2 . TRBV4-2 CASSQGSGRAVGELFF TGTGCCAGCAGCCAAGGTAGCGGGAGGGCAGTCGGGGAGCTGTTTTTT
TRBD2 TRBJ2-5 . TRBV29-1 CSVRTSGSDQETQYF TGCAGCGTCCGCACTAGCGGGAGTGATCAAGAGACCCAGTACTTC
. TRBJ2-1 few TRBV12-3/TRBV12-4 CASSFARLNEQFF TGTGCCAGCAGTTTTGCTCGCTTGAATGAGCAGTTCTTC
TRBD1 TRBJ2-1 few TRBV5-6 CASIKGQGRDSGVDEQFF TGTGCCAGCATCAAAGGACAGGGGCGGGACTCGGGGGTTGATGAGCAGTTCTTC
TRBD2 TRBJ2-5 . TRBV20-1 CSALPGVAGGPVETQYF TGCAGTGCCCTCCCCGGGGTAGCGGGAGGGCCTGTGGAGACCCAGTACTTC
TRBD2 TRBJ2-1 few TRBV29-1 CSVVLAGRGVYNEQFF TGCAGCGTTGTTCTAGCGGGACGAGGGGTCTACAATGAGCAGTTCTTC
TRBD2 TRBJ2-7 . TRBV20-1 CSARPGLAGYEQYF TGCAGTGCTAGACCGGGACTAGCGGGTTACGAGCAGTACTTC
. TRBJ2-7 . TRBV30 CAWSVGAGGWGSYEQYF TGTGCCTGGAGTGTAGGAGCCGGCGGGTGGGGCTCCTACGAGCAGTACTTC
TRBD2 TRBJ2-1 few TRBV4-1 CASSQAPPASGRGYEQFF TGCGCCAGCAGCCAAGCCCCGCCAGCTAGCGGGAGAGGGTATGAGCAGTTCTTC